Listed here are 5 T cell receptor beta chains from one sample, sequenced in a study of blood T cell repertoires in COVID-19. TCRdb's table, derived via immunoSEQ multiplex PCR, lists solely in-frame clones and lacks some. The sample lists 260,000 or so clones; roughly 86% were seen once. The specimen sequenced was peripheral blood. All receptors come from a human donor in a cohort sampled during active COVID-19.

The V gene is TRBV7-9, the J gene TRBJ2-7, with a tentative D call TRBD1 (7 bases). V lost 5 bases to trimming and J lost 3 bases, with 20 bases between them. CDR1 is SEHNR, CDR2 FQNEAQ, per germline (reference sequence). This CDR3 is built from 16 residues. CDR3: CASSIMDRRGNYEQYF. The CDR3 DNA reads TGTGCCAGCAGCATAATGGACAGGAGGGGAAACTACGAGCAGTACTTC.

The chain joins TRBV7-6 to TRBJ2-7, with 12 bases fitting TRBD1. The CDR3 has 16 residues. The J segment lost 7 bases and the V segment lost 4 bases, leaving 11 bases of the junction unmatched. Germline loops: CDR1 SGHVS, CDR2 FNYEAQ. CDR3 amino acids: CASSYNPGQGAEEQYF. The CDR3 DNA is TGTGCCAGCAGCTACAATCCGGGACAGGGGGCGGAAGAGCAGTACTTC.

CDR3 sequence reads: CASSLGRTEDSPLHF. In DNA, the CDR3 is TGTGCCAGCAGCTTAGGCAGGACAGAGGATTCACCCCTCCACTTT. The chain combines TRBV7-8 with TRBJ1-6; possible D gene TRBD1, 6 bases. The CDR3 is 15 residues long. V lost 1 base and J 8 bases, leaving 12 bases between the germline ends. Per germline, CDR1 SGHVS and CDR2 FQNEAQ.

This rearrangement joins TRBV4-1 to TRBJ1-2, with 10 bases identical to TRBD1. This CDR3 comprises 18 residues. Germline CDR1 and CDR2: MGHRA and YSYEKL. After removal of 2 bases from V and 5 bases from J, the junction contained 14 bases not matched to a gene. DNA of the CDR3: TGCGCCAGCAGCCAACGGACAGGGGGAGAGATGCTTGATTATGGCTACACCTTC. Its protein product is CASSQRTGGEMLDYGYTF.

The CDR3 DNA follows: TGTGCCTGGAGTGTGGGTACAGGCGGCGCGTATAATTCACCCCTCCACTTT. Its translation: CAWSVGTGGAYNSPLHF. The chain carries TRBV30 and TRBJ1-6; maybe TRBD1 (5 bases). V lost 0 bases and J lost 4, with 16 bases in between. Germline assignment: CDR1 GTSNPN and CDR2 SVGIG (reference sequence). The length of the CDR3 is 17 residues.